This T cell receptor beta chain was sequenced during a study of blood T cell repertoires in COVID-19. Looking at the study overall: PBMCs, B-cell-depleted T cells, or T cells provided the cDNA or gDNA that made up the material.

With 6 bases removed from V and 9 bases from J, the gap between germline ends came to 12 bases. The CDR3 has 13 residues. Study processing details: Estimates of nucleated cell counts were drawn from the amplification of reference gene primers. TCRdb's table, derived via immunoSEQ multiplex PCR, lists solely in-frame clones and lacks some. For V, J and clone size, that table is used; D and trimming come from the DNA. The table records 310,000 or so clones, about 88% of them present only once. Participants were aged roughly 18 to 90 years from more than 20 US areas. Assignments of participants to cohorts depended upon their own reported clinical history. This clone has only one observation.

This receptor was identified in a woman aged 40 to 50 who had recovered from COVID-19. What was sequenced was PBMCs or T cells enriched from blood (not recorded which). The rearrangement links TRBV12-3 or TRBV12-4 to TRBJ1-6, with a tentative D call TRBD1 (6 bases). CDR3 residues: CASSYREGSPLHF. DNA of the CDR3: TGTGCCAGCAGCTACAGGGAGGGTTCACCCCTCCACTTT.